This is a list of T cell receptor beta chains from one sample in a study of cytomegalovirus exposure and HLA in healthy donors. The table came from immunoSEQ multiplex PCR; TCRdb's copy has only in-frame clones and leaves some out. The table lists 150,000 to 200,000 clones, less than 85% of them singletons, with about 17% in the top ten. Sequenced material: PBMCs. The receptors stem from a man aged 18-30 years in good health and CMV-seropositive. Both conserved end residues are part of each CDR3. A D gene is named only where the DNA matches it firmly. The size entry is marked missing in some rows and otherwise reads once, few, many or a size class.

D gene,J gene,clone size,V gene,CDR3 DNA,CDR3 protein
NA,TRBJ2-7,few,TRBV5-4,TGTGCCAGCAGCTTGGGGCAGCGATACGAGCAGTACTTC,CASSLGQRYEQYF
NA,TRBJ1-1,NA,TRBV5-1,TGCGCCAGCAGCTTGGGGGGGGGTGGAACTGAAGCTTTCTTT,CASSLGGGGTEAFF
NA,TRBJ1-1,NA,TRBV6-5,TGTGCCAGCAGTTACCGACAGTCCATATGGGGTGAAGCTTTCTTT,CASSYRQSIWGEAFF
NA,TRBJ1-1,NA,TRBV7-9,TGTGCCAGCTCTGGGGGCTACACTGAAGCTTTCTTT,CASSGGYTEAFF
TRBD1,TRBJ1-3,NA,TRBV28,TGTGCCAGCAGTTTCCCGGGACAGCACTCTGGAAACACCATATATTTT,CASSFPGQHSGNTIYF
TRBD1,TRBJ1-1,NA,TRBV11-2,TGTGCCAGCAGCTTAGTGAGGGGGCCGAACACTGAAGCTTTCTTT,CASSLVRGPNTEAFF
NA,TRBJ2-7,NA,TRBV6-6,TGTGCCAGCAGTTACACCCGGGACTCAACCTACGAGCAGTACTTC,CASSYTRDSTYEQYF
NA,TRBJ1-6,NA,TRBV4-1,TGCGCCAGCAGCCCGACTCAGATACTAAGAAATTCACCCCTCCACTTT,CASSPTQILRNSPLHF
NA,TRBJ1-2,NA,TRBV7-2,TGTGCCAGCAGCCCCGGTTCTAACTATGGCTACACCTTC,CASSPGSNYGYTF
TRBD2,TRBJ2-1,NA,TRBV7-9,TGTGCCACCCCGGGAGGGGCACTAAATGAGCAGTTCTTC,CATPGGALNEQFF
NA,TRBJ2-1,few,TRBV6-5,TGTGCCAGCAGTCGACTAGAGGGGAATGAGCAGTTCTTC,CASSRLEGNEQFF
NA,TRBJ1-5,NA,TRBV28,TGTGCCAGCAGTTTAGATGGGGGGGATCAGCCCCAGCATTTT,CASSLDGGDQPQHF
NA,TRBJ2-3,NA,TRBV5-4,TGTGCCAGCAGCCGGGACTCGGGGACAGATACGCAGTATTTT,CASSRDSGTDTQYF
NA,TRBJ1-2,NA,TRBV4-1,TGCGCCAGCAGCCAAGCCGCGAGCCGGGGCTATGGCTACACCTTC,CASSQAASRGYGYTF
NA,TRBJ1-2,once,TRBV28,TGTGCCAGCAGTTTAGGTGGGCAGGGCGGCTACACCTTC,CASSLGGQGGYTF
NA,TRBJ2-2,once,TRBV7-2,TGTGCCAGCAGCGGACGGGGGACAGTCGCCGGGGAGCTGTTTTTT,CASSGRGTVAGELFF
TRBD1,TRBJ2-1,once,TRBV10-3,TGTGCCACTGCGGGACAGGGGGTGGTGAGGAACAATGAGCAGTTCTTC,CATAGQGVVRNNEQFF
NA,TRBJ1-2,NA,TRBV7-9,TGTGCCAGCAGCTTAGTAACAGGGACCTATGGCTACACCTTC,CASSLVTGTYGYTF
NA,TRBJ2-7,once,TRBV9,TGTGCCAGCAGCCCTGACCAGGGGCCGCGCGAGCAGTACTTC,CASSPDQGPREQYF
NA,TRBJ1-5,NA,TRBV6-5,TGTGCCAGCAGTTCGGACAGTCGCAATCAGCCCCAGCATTTT,CASSSDSRNQPQHF
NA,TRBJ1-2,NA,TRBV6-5,TGTGCCAGCAGGCCTTCACAGGGCTTCTATGGCTACACCTTC,CASRPSQGFYGYTF
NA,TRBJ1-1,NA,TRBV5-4,TGTGCCAGCAGCACTATCTCGGGGTTCACTGAAGCTTTCTTT,CASSTISGFTEAFF
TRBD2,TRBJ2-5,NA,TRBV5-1,TGCGCCAGCAGCCCGGGACTAGCGGGACAAGAGACCCAGTACTTC,CASSPGLAGQETQYF
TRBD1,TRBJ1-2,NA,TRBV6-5,TGTGCCAGCAGCCGACAGGGGACTAACTATGGCTACACCTTC,CASSRQGTNYGYTF
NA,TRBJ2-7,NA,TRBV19,TGTGCCAGTAGTCCTCATGACAGGTGGGCCGAGCAGTACTTC,CASSPHDRWAEQYF
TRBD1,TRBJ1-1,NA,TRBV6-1,TGTGCCAGCAGTATCCCGACAGGGATCACTGAAGCTTTCTTT,CASSIPTGITEAFF
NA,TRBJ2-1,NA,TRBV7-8,TGTGCCAGCAGCTTCCCGGGACTTCGGGGTGAGCAGTTCTTC,CASSFPGLRGEQFF
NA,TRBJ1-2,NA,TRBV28,TGTGCCAGCAGTTTAGATGGTGGGACTGCGAACTATGGCTACACCTTC,CASSLDGGTANYGYTF
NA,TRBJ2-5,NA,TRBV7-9,TGTGCCAGCAGCCCCGCAGCGACGGCCCAAGAGACCCAGTACTTC,CASSPAATAQETQYF
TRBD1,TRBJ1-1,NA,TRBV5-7,TGTGCCAGCAGCTTGGGACAGGGGCAAGACACTGAAGCTTTCTTT,CASSLGQGQDTEAFF
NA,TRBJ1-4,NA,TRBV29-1,TGCAGCGTTGACGGGGGGGCCCTCAATGAAAAACTGTTTTTT,CSVDGGALNEKLFF
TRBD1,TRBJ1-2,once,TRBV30,TGTGCCTGGACCTCCGGACAGGGGGGTTTCTATGGCTACACCTTC,CAWTSGQGGFYGYTF
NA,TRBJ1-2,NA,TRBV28,TGTGCCAGCAGTTTCGAAGCCTATGGCTACACCTTC,CASSFEAYGYTF
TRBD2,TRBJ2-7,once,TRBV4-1,TGCGCCAGCAGCCAAGGGACTAGCGGGGCCTACGAGCAGTACTTC,CASSQGTSGAYEQYF
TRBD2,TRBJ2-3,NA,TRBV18,TGTGCCAGCTCACCGGGGGACTATTCAGATACGCAGTATTTT,CASSPGDYSDTQYF
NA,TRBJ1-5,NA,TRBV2,TGTGCCAGCACCGAAGATACAGGCATAGGCGGTCAGCCCCAGCATTTT,CASTEDTGIGGQPQHF
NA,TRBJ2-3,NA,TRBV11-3,TGTGCCAGCAGCTTTTCCGACCGTCGAGGTACGCAGTATTTT,CASSFSDRRGTQYF
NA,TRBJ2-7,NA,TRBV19,TGTGCCAGTAGTATTTTGACAGGCGGGGAGCAGTACTTC,CASSILTGGEQYF
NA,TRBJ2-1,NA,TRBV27,TGTGCCAGCAGTTTTAGCTCCTACAATGAGCAGTTCTTC,CASSFSSYNEQFF
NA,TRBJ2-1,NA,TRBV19,TGTGCCAGTAGTATAGTCCCGGGGGAGCAGTTCTTC,CASSIVPGEQFF
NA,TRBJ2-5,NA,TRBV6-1,TGTGCCAGCAGTGAATCTTTCTCCGGAGGAGACCGAGAGACCCAGTACTTC,CASSESFSGGDRETQYF
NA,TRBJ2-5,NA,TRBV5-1,TGCGCCAGCACTAGGGACACCAAAGAGACCCAGTACTTC,CASTRDTKETQYF
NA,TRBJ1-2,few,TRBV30,TGTGCCTGGACACCCAGGAGTGGGGCTGGCTACACCTTC,CAWTPRSGAGYTF
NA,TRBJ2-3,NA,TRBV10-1,TGCGCCAGCAGTGAGTCCGGAGGGACGAGACGCTTGGATACGCAGTATTTT,CASSESGGTRRLDTQYF
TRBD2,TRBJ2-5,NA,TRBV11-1,TGTGCCAGCAGCCCCGAGACTAGCGGGAGTGAGACCCAGTACTTC,CASSPETSGSETQYF
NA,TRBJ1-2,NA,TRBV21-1,TGTGCCAGCAGCAAACGAACTATTCCCCCTGGCTACACCTTC,CASSKRTIPPGYTF
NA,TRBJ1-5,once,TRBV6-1,TGTGCCAGCAGTCTAGAGTATAGCAATCAGCCCCAGCATTTT,CASSLEYSNQPQHF
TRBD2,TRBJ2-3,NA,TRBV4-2,TGTGCCAGCAGCCAAGATAAGGCGGGAGGGCCAACAGATACGCAGTATTTT,CASSQDKAGGPTDTQYF